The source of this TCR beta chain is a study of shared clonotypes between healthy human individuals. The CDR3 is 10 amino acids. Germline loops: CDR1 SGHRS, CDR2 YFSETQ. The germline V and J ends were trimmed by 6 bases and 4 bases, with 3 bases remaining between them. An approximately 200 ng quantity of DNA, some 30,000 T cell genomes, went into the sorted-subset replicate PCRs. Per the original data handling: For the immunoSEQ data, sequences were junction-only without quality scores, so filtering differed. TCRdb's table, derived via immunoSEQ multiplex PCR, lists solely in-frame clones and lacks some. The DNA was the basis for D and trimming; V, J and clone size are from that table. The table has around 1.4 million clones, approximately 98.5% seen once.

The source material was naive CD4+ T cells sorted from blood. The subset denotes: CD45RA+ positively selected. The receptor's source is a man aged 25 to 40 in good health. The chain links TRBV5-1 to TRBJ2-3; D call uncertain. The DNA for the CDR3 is TGCGCCAGCAATCCAGATACGCAGTATTTT. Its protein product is CASNPDTQYF.